The rows below give T cell receptor beta chains drawn from one sample of a study of T cells after yellow fever vaccination. TCRdb reanalysed the 5' RACE reads using MiXCR and keeps one entry per CDR3 protein. Counted here are 300,000 to 350,000 distinct CDR3 sequences, over 3.5% occurring once; the ten biggest clones make up just under 20%. Sequencing used PBMCs, obtained 15 days after the yellow fever booster vaccination. The receptors here all came from a man between 18 and 35 years old who received the YFV17D yellow fever vaccine. Each CDR3 is given with its conserved first and last residue. D genes are given only for firm matches. Part of the rows lack a size; the others show once, few, many or a class for expanded clones.

j_call d_call v_call clone_size cdr3_aa cdr3_nt
TRBJ2-3 TRBD2 TRBV5-1 . CASSLLGTSGGTTDTQYF TGCGCCAGCAGCTTGTTAGGGACTAGCGGGGGGACCACAGATACGCAGTATTTT
TRBJ2-2 . TRBV7-2 many CASSVRDRVAGELFF TGTGCCAGCAGCGTTAGGGATCGGGTGGCCGGGGAGCTGTTTTTT
TRBJ2-1 . TRBV6-2/TRBV6-3 many CASSYPRSDYNEQFF TGTGCCAGCAGTTACCCCCGGTCAGATTACAATGAGCAGTTCTTC
TRBJ2-3 . TRBV4-3 few CASSQDSRTVGTQYF TGCGCCAGCAGCCAAGATAGTAGGACAGTAGGTACGCAGTATTTT
TRBJ2-7 . TRBV6-5 many CASSPQPYEQYF TGTGCCAGCAGCCCCCAGCCTTACGAGCAGTACTTC
TRBJ1-2 . TRBV9 many CASSVGGIRGNYGYTF TGTGCCAGCAGCGTAGGGGGGATCCGGGGGAACTATGGCTACACCTTC
TRBJ2-5 TRBD2 TRBV6-6 many CASSYRPSGEETQYF TGTGCCAGCAGTTACAGGCCTAGCGGGGAAGAGACCCAGTACTTC
TRBJ1-1 TRBD1 TRBV5-1 many CASSPTGQGNTEAFF TGCGCCAGCAGCCCAACCGGACAGGGAAACACTGAAGCTTTCTTT
TRBJ1-2 . TRBV20-1 many CSAIRDDAYGYTF TGCAGTGCTATCCGGGACGACGCCTATGGCTACACCTTC
TRBJ2-1 TRBD1 TRBV29-1 many CSGTGESYNEQFF TGCAGCGGGACAGGGGAATCCTACAATGAGCAGTTCTTC
TRBJ1-3 . TRBV4-1 . CASSQDRTGNTIYF TGCGCCAGCAGCCAAGATAGAACGGGAAACACCATATATTTT
TRBJ2-3 TRBD1 TRBV15 many CATSRVTGENADTQYF TGTGCCACCAGCAGAGTAACAGGGGAAAACGCAGATACGCAGTATTTT
TRBJ2-5 . TRBV20-1 . CSASPPETQYF TGCAGTGCTAGCCCCCCGGAGACCCAGTACTTC
TRBJ1-1 . TRBV12-3/TRBV12-4 many CASSLQVLTEAFF TGTGCCAGCAGTTTACAAGTTCTCACTGAAGCTTTCTTT
TRBJ1-5 . TRBV7-2 . CASSFRGGPQHF TGTGCCAGCAGCTTTAGGGGAGGGCCCCAGCATTTT
TRBJ2-5 . TRBV27 many CASSPYKDPRVQETQYF TGTGCCAGCAGTCCTTACAAGGACCCAAGAGTGCAAGAGACCCAGTACTTC
TRBJ2-3 TRBD2 TRBV7-6 many CASSGLAVPLVDTQYF TGTGCCAGCAGCGGACTAGCGGTCCCCCTGGTGGATACGCAGTATTTT
TRBJ1-5 TRBD1 TRBV20-1 . CSASIEQGALVSQPQHF TGCAGTGCTAGTATCGAACAGGGGGCTCTGGTGAGTCAGCCCCAGCATTTT
TRBJ1-6 TRBD1 TRBV6-5 . CASGTGTGMSPLHF TGTGCCAGCGGTACCGGGACAGGGATGTCACCCCTCCACTTT
TRBJ2-1 TRBD1 TRBV5-1 many CASSLAGQGGGNEQFF TGCGCCAGCAGCTTGGCCGGACAGGGAGGAGGGAATGAGCAGTTCTTC
TRBJ1-3 . TRBV5-1 many CASSLGTGTSGNTIYF TGCGCCAGCAGCTTGGGTACAGGGACCTCTGGAAACACCATATATTTT
TRBJ1-5 . TRBV12-3/TRBV12-4 many CASSLGTLDQPQHF TGTGCCAGCAGTTTGGGGACCCTCGATCAGCCCCAGCATTTT
TRBJ2-5 . TRBV6-2/TRBV6-3 many CASSYSTETQYF TGTGCCAGCAGTTACTCGACAGAGACCCAGTACTTC
TRBJ1-1 . TRBV7-9 many CASSARVATGGNTEAFF TGTGCCAGCAGCGCCAGGGTCGCCACGGGAGGGAACACTGAAGCTTTCTTT
TRBJ1-2 . TRBV5-5 few CASSLDRTRGYTF TGTGCCAGCAGCTTGGACAGGACAAGGGGCTACACCTTC
TRBJ2-1 TRBD2 TRBV7-2 . CASSRLAGQYNEQFF TGTGCCAGCAGTCGACTAGCGGGACAGTACAATGAGCAGTTCTTC
TRBJ2-3 TRBD2 TRBV7-2 many CASSSPLAGMDTDTQYF TGTGCCAGCAGTTCCCCACTAGCGGGCATGGACACAGATACGCAGTATTTT
TRBJ2-3 TRBD2 TRBV5-1 few CASSPRDGGIDTQYF TGCGCCAGCAGCCCCCGGGACGGGGGGATAGATACGCAGTATTTT
TRBJ2-7 . TRBV20-1 few CSARANYEQYF TGCAGTGCACGGGCAAACTACGAGCAGTACTTC
TRBJ2-2 . TRBV30 many CAWMAGPGELFF TGTGCCTGGATGGCAGGGCCCGGGGAGCTGTTTTTT
TRBJ2-3 TRBD1 TRBV5-1 many CASNQGQSTDTQYF TGCGCCAGCAACCAGGGACAGAGCACAGATACGCAGTATTTT
TRBJ1-1 TRBD1 TRBV5-1 . CASSGLGQENTEAFF TGCGCCAGCAGCGGCCTAGGACAGGAGAACACTGAAGCTTTCTTT